A selection of T cell receptor beta chains follows, all from one sample in a study of cytomegalovirus exposure and HLA in healthy donors. Sequencing used immunoSEQ multiplex PCR; TCRdb keeps in-frame clones, though not all of them. This table holds roughly 120,000 clones, about 88% found once. Sequencing used PBMCs. The source is a man younger than 30 in good health and CMV-seropositive. Each CDR3 is given without its conserved first and last residue. D genes are given only for firm matches.

J,D,V,CDR3
TRBJ2-5,TRBD2,TRBV7-8,ASSPGGRETQY
TRBJ2-3,TRBD2,TRBV5-4,ASSFRAGKPDTQY
TRBJ1-1,-,TRBV19,ASSIGKGRTEAF
TRBJ1-5,TRBD1,TRBV5-1,ASSSVPGQGQPQH
TRBJ2-5,-,TRBV10-3,AISGGEVQETQY
TRBJ2-7,TRBD1,TRBV7-6,ASSDGQGADEQY
TRBJ2-4,-,TRBV6-1,ASSEFGGLNIQY
TRBJ2-1,TRBD1,TRBV5-1,ASYRDSSYNEQF
TRBJ2-1,-,TRBV4-3,ASSQGWIGGTAGNNEQF
TRBJ1-1,TRBD1,TRBV2,ASSGQGSTEAF
TRBJ2-3,-,TRBV12-5,ASGPGSTDTQY
TRBJ1-5,-,TRBV4-1,ASSQLQGGQPQH
TRBJ1-6,TRBD1,TRBV2,ASRQGELNSPLH
TRBJ1-4,-,TRBV5-1,ASSLVGSTNEKLF
TRBJ1-2,TRBD1,TRBV27,ASSLGRGDYGYT
TRBJ1-1,-,TRBV7-6,ASSLSSTGLNTEAF
TRBJ1-2,-,TRBV25-1,ASSDGGPYGYT
TRBJ2-7,TRBD2,TRBV28,ASRPTSGGLYEQY
TRBJ2-6,-,TRBV19,ASSPLSSGANVLT
TRBJ1-1,-,TRBV7-6,ASSLAVGGASTEAF
TRBJ2-4,-,TRBV7-2,ASSPSTVDSLVAIQY
TRBJ2-3,-,TRBV5-1,ASSIGQGPHTDTQY
TRBJ1-2,-,TRBV2,ATRGYEFYGYT
TRBJ1-1,-,TRBV5-6,ASSITGLNTEAF
TRBJ1-5,-,TRBV4-3,ASSQQPIGEPQH
TRBJ1-5,TRBD1,TRBV28,ASSPFRATGVTQPQH
TRBJ2-7,-,TRBV2,ASSESPRGTYEQY
TRBJ1-2,-,TRBV2,ASSDRGYT
TRBJ1-1,TRBD1,TRBV13,ASRGQGAYTEAF
TRBJ1-4,-,TRBV4-1,ASSQARSTNEKLF
TRBJ1-1,-,TRBV12-2,ASRSSTEAF
TRBJ2-1,-,TRBV11-3,ASSLRQGTNEQF
TRBJ2-1,TRBD2,TRBV30,AWSVHSGTSGGNEQF
TRBJ1-3,-,TRBV7-9,ASSTGLDGNTIY
TRBJ2-7,TRBD1,TRBV11-2,ASSTTGTGTPNEQY
TRBJ2-7,TRBD1,TRBV6-5,ASSFETGGPPYEQY
TRBJ2-5,-,TRBV5-1,ASSIGLPYQETQY
TRBJ2-3,TRBD1,TRBV5-1,ASSKSGTGGRSRVDTQY
TRBJ1-2,-,TRBV10-1,ASSEGNNYGYT
TRBJ2-5,TRBD2,TRBV5-1,ASSLPLRTSGGTSHQETQY
TRBJ1-4,-,TRBV5-4,ASSLAPGSNEKLF
TRBJ2-1,TRBD1,TRBV7-9,ASSFGQGNEQF
TRBJ1-5,-,TRBV7-8,ASSWGDYQPQH
TRBJ2-7,-,TRBV9,ASSVAPGSAYEQY
TRBJ2-5,TRBD1,TRBV27,ASSLGTGGGQTQY
TRBJ1-3,-,TRBV7-6,ASSLPSDRPSGNTIY
TRBJ1-1,-,TRBV5-1,ASSLDGQMNTEAF
TRBJ2-1,-,TRBV5-4,ASSLVTANNEQF
TRBJ2-5,-,TRBV7-6,ASRIRQGRETQY
TRBJ1-2,-,TRBV5-1,ASSFWDTNYGYT
TRBJ2-1,-,TRBV19,ASGHGNEQF
TRBJ1-2,TRBD1,TRBV7-9,ALSPGQGYYGYT
TRBJ1-1,-,TRBV6-5,ASRSRGLNTEAF
TRBJ2-2,-,TRBV2,ASRQDMSGELF